This T cell receptor (beta chain) was found in a study of blood T cells in healthy people across ages. This clonotype was detected many times. Germline V gives CDR1 ENHRY, CDR2 SYGVKD. Unmatched junction bases numbered 7, after V lost 3 bases and J lost 4 bases. This CDR3 has 15 residues. The second PCR ran about 6 to 11 cycles with a sample-barcoded 5' primer and J-beta primers. TCRdb passed the 5' RACE reads through MiXCR, listing each CDR3 protein once. This sample carries about 1,500,000 distinct CDR3 sequences, over 25% of them seen once, and the ten largest clones take 7.7%. This clonotype was obtained from a woman aged 30 to 39 in good health. The specimen sequenced was blood. The J gene is TRBJ2-3, the V gene TRBV10-3, with TRBD2 matching over 7 bases. The CDR3 coding sequence is TGTGCCATCAGTGATCATGGCGGGAGTTCAGATACGCAGTATTTT. Translating gives CAISDHGGSSDTQYF.